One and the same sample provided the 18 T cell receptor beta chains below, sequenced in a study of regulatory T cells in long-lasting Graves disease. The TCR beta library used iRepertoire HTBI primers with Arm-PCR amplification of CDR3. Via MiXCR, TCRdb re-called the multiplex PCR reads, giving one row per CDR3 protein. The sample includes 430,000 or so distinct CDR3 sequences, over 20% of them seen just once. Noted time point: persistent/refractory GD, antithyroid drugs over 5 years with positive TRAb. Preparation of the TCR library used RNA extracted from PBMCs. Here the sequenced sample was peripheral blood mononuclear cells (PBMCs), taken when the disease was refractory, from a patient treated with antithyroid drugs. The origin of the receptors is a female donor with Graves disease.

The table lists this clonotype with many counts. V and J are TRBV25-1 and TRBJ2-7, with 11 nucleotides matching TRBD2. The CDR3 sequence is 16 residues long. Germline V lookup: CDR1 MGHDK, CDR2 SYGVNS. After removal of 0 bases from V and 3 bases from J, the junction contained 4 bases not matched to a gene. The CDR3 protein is CASSEYETSGIYEQYF. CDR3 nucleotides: TGTGCCAGCAGTGAATATGAGACTAGCGGGATCTACGAGCAGTACTTC.

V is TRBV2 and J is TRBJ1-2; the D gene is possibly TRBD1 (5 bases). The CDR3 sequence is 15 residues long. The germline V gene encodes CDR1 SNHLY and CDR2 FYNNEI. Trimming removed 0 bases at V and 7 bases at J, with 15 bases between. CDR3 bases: TGTGCCAGCAGTGAAGCGCGGGGGGGATCAGGTGGCTACACCTTC. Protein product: CASSEARGGSGGYTF.

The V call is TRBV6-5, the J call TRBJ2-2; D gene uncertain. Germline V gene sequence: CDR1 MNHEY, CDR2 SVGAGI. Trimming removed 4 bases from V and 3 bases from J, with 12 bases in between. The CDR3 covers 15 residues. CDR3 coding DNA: TGTGCCAGCAGTTTAATTAGAATCGACACCGGGGAGCTGTTTTTT. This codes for CASSLIRIDTGELFF.

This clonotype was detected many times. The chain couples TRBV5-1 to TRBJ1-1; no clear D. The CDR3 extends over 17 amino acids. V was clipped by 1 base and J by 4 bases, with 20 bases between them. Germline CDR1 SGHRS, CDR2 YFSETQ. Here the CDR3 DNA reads TGCGCCAGCAGCTTGTTGGGAAGCGAGGTCCGTCGCACTGAAGCTTTCTTT. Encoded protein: CASSLLGSEVRRTEAFF.

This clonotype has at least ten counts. The CDR3 DNA sequence: TGTGCCAGCAGTTACTCTAGCGGGAGTTACGAGCAGTACTTC. As protein: CASSYSSGSYEQYF. This chain links TRBV6-9 with TRBJ2-7; 10 bases map to TRBD2. The ends lost 3 bases at V and 4 bases at J; junction bases unmatched: 3. Germline V lookup: CDR1 MNHGY, CDR2 SVAAGI. CDR3 length equals 14 residues.

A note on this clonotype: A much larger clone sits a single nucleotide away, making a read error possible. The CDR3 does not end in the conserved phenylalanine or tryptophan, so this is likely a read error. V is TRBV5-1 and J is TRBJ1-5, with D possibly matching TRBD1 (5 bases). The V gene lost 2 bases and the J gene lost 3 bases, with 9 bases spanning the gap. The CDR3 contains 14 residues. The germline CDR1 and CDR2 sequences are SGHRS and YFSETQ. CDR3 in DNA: TGCGCCAGCAGCTTTGGGGGGACCAATCAGCCCCAGCATCTT. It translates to CASSFGGTNQPQHL.

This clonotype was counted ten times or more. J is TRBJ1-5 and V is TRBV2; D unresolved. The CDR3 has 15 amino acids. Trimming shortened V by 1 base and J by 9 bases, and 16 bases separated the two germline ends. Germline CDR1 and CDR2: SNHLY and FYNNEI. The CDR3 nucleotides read TGTGCCAGCAGTGAAGTGACATCCGGCCGTAGGCCCCAGCATTTT. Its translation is CASSEVTSGRRPQHF.

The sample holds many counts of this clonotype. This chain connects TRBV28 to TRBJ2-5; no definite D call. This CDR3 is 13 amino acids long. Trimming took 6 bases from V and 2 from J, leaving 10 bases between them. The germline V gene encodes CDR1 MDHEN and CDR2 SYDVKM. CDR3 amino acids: CASSPGPQETQYF. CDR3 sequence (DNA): TGTGCCAGCAGCCCCGGACCTCAAGAGACCCAGTACTTC.

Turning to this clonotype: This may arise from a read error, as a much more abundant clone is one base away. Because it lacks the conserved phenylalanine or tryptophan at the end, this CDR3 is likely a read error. CDR3 coding DNA: TGTGCCAGCAGTGCCGCCAACTCTGGAAACACCATATATTCT. This gives the protein CASSAANSGNTIYS. This chain joins TRBV12-3 or TRBV12-4 and TRBJ1-3; D gene ambiguous. This CDR3 is built from 14 residues. Deletions cut 5 bases from V and 0 bases from J, with 8 bases between.

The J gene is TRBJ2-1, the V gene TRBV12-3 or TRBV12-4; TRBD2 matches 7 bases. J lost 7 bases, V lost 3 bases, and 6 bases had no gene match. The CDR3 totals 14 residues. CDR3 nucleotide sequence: TGTGCCAGCAGTTTTCTTAATAGCGGGAATGAGCAGTTCTTC. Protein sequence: CASSFLNSGNEQFF.

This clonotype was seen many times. This CDR3 is CASSFRPEYTGELFF. The CDR3 DNA reads TGTGCCAGCAGCTTCCGGCCGGAATACACCGGGGAGCTGTTTTTT. The rearrangement links TRBV11-2 to TRBJ2-2; D uncertain. The CDR3 length is 15 residues. Trimming pared 3 bases from V and 3 bases from J, leaving 11 bases between. Looked up from germline, CDR1 is SGHAT and CDR2 is FQNNGV.

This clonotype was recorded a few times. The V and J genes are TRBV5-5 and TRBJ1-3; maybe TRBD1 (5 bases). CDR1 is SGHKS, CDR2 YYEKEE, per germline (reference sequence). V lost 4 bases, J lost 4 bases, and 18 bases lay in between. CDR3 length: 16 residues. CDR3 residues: CASSPPGTLSGNTIYF. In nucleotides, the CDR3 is TGTGCCAGCAGCCCTCCTGGGACGCTATCCGGAAACACCATATATTTT.

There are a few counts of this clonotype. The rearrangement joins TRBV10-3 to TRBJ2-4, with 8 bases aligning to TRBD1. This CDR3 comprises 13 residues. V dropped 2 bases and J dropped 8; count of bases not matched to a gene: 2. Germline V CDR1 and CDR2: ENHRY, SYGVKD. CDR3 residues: CAISERTGYIQYF. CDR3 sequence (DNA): TGTGCCATCAGTGAGCGGACAGGGTACATTCAGTACTTC.

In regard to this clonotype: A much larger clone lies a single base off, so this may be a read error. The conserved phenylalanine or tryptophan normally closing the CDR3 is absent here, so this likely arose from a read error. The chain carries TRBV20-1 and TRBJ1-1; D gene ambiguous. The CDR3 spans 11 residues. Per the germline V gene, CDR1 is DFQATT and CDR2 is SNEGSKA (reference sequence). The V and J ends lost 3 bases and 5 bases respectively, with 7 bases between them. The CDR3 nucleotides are TGCAGTGCTAGTAGGGTTACTGAAGCTTTCCTT. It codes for CSASRVTEAFL.

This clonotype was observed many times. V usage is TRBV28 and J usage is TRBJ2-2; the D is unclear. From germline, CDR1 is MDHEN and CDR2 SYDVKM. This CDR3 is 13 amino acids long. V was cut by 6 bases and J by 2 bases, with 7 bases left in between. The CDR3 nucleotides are TGTGCCAGCAGCTTAGTTAACACCGGGGAGCTGTTTTTT. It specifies CASSLVNTGELFF.

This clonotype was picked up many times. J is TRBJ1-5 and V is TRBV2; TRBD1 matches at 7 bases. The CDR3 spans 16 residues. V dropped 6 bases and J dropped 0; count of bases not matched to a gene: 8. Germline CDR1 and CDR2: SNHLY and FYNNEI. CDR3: CASSPQGQNSNQPQHF. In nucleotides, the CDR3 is TGTGCCAGCAGCCCCCAGGGACAGAATAGCAATCAGCCCCAGCATTTT.

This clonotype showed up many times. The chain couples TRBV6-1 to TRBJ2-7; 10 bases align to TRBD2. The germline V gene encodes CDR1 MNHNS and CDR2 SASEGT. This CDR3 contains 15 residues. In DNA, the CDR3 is TGTGGGACAACCATAGCGGGAGGTCCTTCCTACGAGCAGTACTTC. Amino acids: CGTTIAGGPSYEQYF.

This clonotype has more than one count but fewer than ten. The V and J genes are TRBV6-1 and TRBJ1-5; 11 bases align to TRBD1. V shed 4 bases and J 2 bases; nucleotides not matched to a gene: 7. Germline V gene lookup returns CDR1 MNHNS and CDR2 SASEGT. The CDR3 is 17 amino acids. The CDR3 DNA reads TGTGCCAGCAGTGCAACGGGACAGGGGGGCCGCAATCAGCCCCAGCATTTT. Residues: CASSATGQGGRNQPQHF.